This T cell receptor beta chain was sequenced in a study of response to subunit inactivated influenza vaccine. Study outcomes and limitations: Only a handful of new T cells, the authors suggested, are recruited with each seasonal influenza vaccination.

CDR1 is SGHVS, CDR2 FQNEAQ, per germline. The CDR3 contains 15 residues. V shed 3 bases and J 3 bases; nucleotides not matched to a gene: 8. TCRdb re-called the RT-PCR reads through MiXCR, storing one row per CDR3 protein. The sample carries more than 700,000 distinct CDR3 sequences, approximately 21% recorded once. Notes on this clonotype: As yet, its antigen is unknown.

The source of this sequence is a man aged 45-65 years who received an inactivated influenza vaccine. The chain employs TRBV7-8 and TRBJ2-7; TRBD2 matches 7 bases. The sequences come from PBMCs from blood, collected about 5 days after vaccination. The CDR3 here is CASSFEEREGYEQYF. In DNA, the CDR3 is TGTGCCAGCAGCTTTGAGGAGCGGGAAGGCTACGAGCAGTACTTC.